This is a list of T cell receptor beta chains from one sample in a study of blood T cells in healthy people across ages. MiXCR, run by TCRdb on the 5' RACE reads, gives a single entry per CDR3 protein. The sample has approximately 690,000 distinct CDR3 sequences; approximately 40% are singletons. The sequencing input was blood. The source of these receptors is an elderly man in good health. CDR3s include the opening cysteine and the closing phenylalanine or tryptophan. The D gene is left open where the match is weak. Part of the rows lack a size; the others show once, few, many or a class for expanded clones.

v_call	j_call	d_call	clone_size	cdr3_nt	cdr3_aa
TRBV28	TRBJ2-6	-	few	TGTGCCAGCAGTTTTTTCTCTGGGGCCAACGTCCTGACTTTC	CASSFFSGANVLTF
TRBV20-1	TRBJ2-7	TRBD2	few	TGCAGTGCTAGATTGCTAGCGGGGGCCACCTACGAGCAGTACTTC	CSARLLAGATYEQYF
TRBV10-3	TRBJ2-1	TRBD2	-	TGTGCCATCAGGGAGGGTAGCGGGGGCCCCCGTTCCTACAATGAGCAGTTCTTC	CAIREGSGGPRSYNEQFF
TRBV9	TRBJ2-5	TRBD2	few	TGTGCCAGCAGCGTAGCTCACGGGAGGGACCAGACCCAGTACTTC	CASSVAHGRDQTQYF
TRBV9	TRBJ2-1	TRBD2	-	TGTGCCAGCAGCGTAGCAGTAGCGGGGGGGGGGAATGAGCAGTTCTTC	CASSVAVAGGGNEQFF
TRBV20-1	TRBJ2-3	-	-	TGCAGTGCTAGATTGCGGCCCACAGATACGCAGTATTTT	CSARLRPTDTQYF
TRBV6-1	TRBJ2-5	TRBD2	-	TGTGCCAGCAGTGGCGGACTAGCGGGAGGGCCGGGAGAGACCCAGTACTTC	CASSGGLAGGPGETQYF
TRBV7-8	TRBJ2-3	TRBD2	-	TGTGCCAGCAGCGAAAGCGGGACTCTGCAGTATTTT	CASSESGTLQYF
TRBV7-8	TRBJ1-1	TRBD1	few	TGTGCCAGCAGCTTAGGCGTCGGGGCAGGGGGCACTGAAGCTTTCTTT	CASSLGVGAGGTEAFF
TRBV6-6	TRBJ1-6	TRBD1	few	TGTGCCAGCAGTTACACCCCGGGACAGGACAATTCACCCCTCCACTTT	CASSYTPGQDNSPLHF
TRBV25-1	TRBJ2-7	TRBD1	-	TGTGCCAGCAGCCGCGGGACAGGGTCCTGCGAGCAGTACTTC	CASSRGTGSCEQYF
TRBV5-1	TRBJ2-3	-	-	TGCGTCAGCAGCTTGGAAGGGTTCGGGACAGATACGCAGTATTTT	CVSSLEGFGTDTQYF
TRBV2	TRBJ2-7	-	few	TGTGCCAGCATTACTGCGGGCACCGCCCCCTACGAGCAGTACTTC	CASITAGTAPYEQYF
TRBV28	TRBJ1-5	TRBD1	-	TGTGCCAGCAGAGAACAGGGGGCGAGCAATCAGCCCCAGCATTTT	CASREQGASNQPQHF
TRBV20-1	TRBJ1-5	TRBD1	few	TGCAGTGCTAGAGAGGACAGGGGTAGTCAGCCCCAGCATTTT	CSAREDRGSQPQHF
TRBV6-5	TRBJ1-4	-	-	TGTGCCAGCAGTTACTCGAACAGGGTCTGGGTAGTATGGGAAAAACTGTTTTTT	CASSYSNRVWVVWEKLFF
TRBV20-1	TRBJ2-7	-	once	TGCAGTGCTAATGGGCACCCGTTCTCCTACGAGCAGTACTTC	CSANGHPFSYEQYF
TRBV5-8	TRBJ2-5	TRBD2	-	TGTGCCAGCAGCTTGGGTTCCCACCTAGCGGGAGAAGAGACCCAGTACTTC	CASSLGSHLAGEETQYF
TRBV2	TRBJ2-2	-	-	TGTGCCAGCAGTGAAGTGCCAGCCAACACCGGGGAGCTGTTTTTT	CASSEVPANTGELFF
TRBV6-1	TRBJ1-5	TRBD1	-	TGTGCCAGCAGTGAATTTGGGACAGCGAGCAATCAGCCCCAGCATTTT	CASSEFGTASNQPQHF
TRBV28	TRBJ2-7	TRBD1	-	TGTGCCAGCAGTATCCAATCCGGGACAGCGGCCTACGAGCAGTACTTC	CASSIQSGTAAYEQYF
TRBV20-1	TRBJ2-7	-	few	TGCAGTGCTAGAGATCAACGAACCTACGAGCAGTACTTC	CSARDQRTYEQYF
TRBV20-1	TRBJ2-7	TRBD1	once	TGCAGTGCTAGATTCCTCCCCCGGGACAGGGAGTACGAGCAGTACTTC	CSARFLPRDREYEQYF
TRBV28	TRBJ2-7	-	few	TGTGCCAGCAGTTTGCCCCCCTTAAGGCGGGAACGGTACGAGCAGTACTTC	CASSLPPLRRERYEQYF
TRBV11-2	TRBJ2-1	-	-	TGTGCCAGCAGCGTGTCGGGGGAATACAATGAGCAGTTCTTC	CASSVSGEYNEQFF
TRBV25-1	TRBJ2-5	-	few	TGTGCCAGCAGTGAATCGCTAAAGGTGGAGACCCAGTACTTC	CASSESLKVETQYF
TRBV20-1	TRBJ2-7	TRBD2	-	TGCAGTGCTAACCAGTATCAAACTAGCGGTGGTTCCTACGAGCAGTACTTC	CSANQYQTSGGSYEQYF
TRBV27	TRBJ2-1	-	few	TGTGCCAGCAGGACTGGGAGGTACAATGAGCAGTTCTTC	CASRTGRYNEQFF
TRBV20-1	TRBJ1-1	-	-	TGCAGTGCGACCGGGCCCAACACTGAAGCTTTCTTT	CSATGPNTEAFF